This T cell receptor (beta chain) stems from a study of blood T cells in healthy people across ages. Primed by a sample-barcoded 5' primer and a J-beta primer mix, a second PCR proceeded for roughly 6 to 12 cycles. MiXCR was run by TCRdb on the 5' RACE reads, yielding one entry per CDR3 protein. The table includes 750,000 or so distinct CDR3 sequences, roughly 25% detected once. Points from the study as a whole: No one knew whether donors had CMV, which possibly confounded expanded clonotype changes.

CDR3 length: 15 residues. Germline CDR1 is SGDLS and CDR2 is YYNGEE. V was trimmed by 0 bases and J by 5 bases, leaving 13 bases between them. Points on this clonotype: The antigen is undetermined.

The same data also went into a second study, on T cells of mothers and their children. Turning to that study: Samples were provided by three healthy Caucasian mothers and their six children. From each mother came over 8.5 million TCR beta CDR3 reads, and from each child came 3 million to 3.5 million.

The sequenced material came from blood. This chain uses TRBV9 with TRBJ2-3; D not certain. The receptor's source is a boy aged 10-17 years in good health. The CDR3 DNA is TGTGCCAGCAGCGTAGAGGGTAGGTGGAGAGATACGCAGTATTTT. Protein sequence: CASSVEGRWRDTQYF.